Following are 5 T cell receptor beta chains from one sample sequenced in a study of OX40 agonist ivuxolimab in advanced cancers. Profiled with immunoSEQ multiplex PCR; TCRdb holds only in-frame clones, not every one. Among some 55,000 clones listed, more than 75% were seen once. This sample comprised CD4+ or CD8+ T cells sorted from blood, obtained in a trial of the OX40 agonist ivuxolimab. The receptors derive from an adult with an advanced solid tumor such as melanoma, head and neck, liver or kidney cancer.

CDR3 loop: CASSPGGGSNQPQHF. In DNA, the CDR3 is TGTGCCAGCAGTCCCGGAGGGGGGAGCAATCAGCCCCAGCATTTT. The chain has TRBV6-5 and TRBJ1-5; a weak D match, TRBD1 (6 bases). Trimming cost V 5 bases and J 1 base, with 12 bases left between them. CDR3 length equals 15 residues. CDR1 and CDR2 (germline): MNHEY, SVGAGI.

This chain links TRBV28 with TRBJ2-4, with a tentative D call TRBD2 (6 bases). The CDR3 runs 15 residues. The germline V and J ends were trimmed by 5 bases and 1 base, with 12 bases remaining between them. Germline V CDR1 and CDR2: MDHEN, SYDVKM. The CDR3 DNA sequence: TGTGCCAGCAGTGGCCCAGCGGGCGCCAAAAACATTCAGTACTTC. Protein sequence: CASSGPAGAKNIQYF.

This clone showed up just once. The rearrangement uses TRBV5-1 and TRBJ2-5; D not resolved. The germline gives CDR1 SGHRS, CDR2 YFSETQ. This CDR3 is built from 14 residues. V was cut by 0 bases and J by 5 bases, with 11 bases left in between. CDR3 protein: CASSLDTPRETQYF. CDR3 nucleotide sequence: TGCGCCAGCAGCTTGGACACCCCTAGGGAGACCCAGTACTTC.

This chain uses TRBV7-9 with TRBJ2-7; 14 nucleotides agree with TRBD2. V lost 3 bases and J lost 1; bases outside the gene matches: 8. CDR1 and CDR2 from the germline V gene are SEHNR and FQNEAQ (reference sequence). The CDR3 length is 18 residues. The CDR3 sequence is CASSFRGTSGSRSYEQYF. For the CDR3, the DNA is TGTGCCAGCAGCTTCCGGGGGACTAGCGGGAGTAGGTCCTACGAGCAGTACTTC.

The chain employs TRBV11-2 and TRBJ2-5; 7 bases are a match to TRBD1. From germline, CDR1 is SGHAT and CDR2 FQNNGV. V was pared by 0 bases and J by 2 bases, with 3 bases of the junction left unmatched. The CDR3 covers 15 residues. CDR3 region: CASSLDGTVQETQYF. The DNA of the CDR3 is TGTGCCAGCAGCTTAGATGGGACAGTTCAAGAGACCCAGTACTTC. Full variable domain (remainder filled in from reference TRBV11-2 and TRBJ2-5): EAGVAQSPRYKIIEKRQSVAFWCNPISGHATLYWYQQILGQGPKLLIQFQNNGVVDDSQLPKDRFSAERLKGVDSTLKIQPAKLEDSAVYLCASSLDGTVQETQYFGPGTRLLVL.